These T cell receptor beta chains were read from a single sample in a study of control samples from healthy donors and cancer patients. Profiling relied on immunoSEQ multiplex PCR, and the TCRdb table lists in-frame clones only, not all of them. The data contain 150,000 to 200,000 clones, over 85% of them singletons. Material for sequencing was blood. The receptors stem from a man aged 25-45 years in good health. The CDR3 runs from the conserved cysteine through the conserved F or W. Fields, in order: J gene, D gene, clone size, V gene, CDR3 protein, CDR3 DNA. A D gene is named only where the DNA matches it firmly. Rows give clone size only sometimes, using once, few, many, or a class for an expanded clone.

J: TRBJ2-5
D: TRBD1
size: few
V: TRBV7-9
CDR3: CASSLRQGQETQYF
DNA: TGTGCCAGCAGCCTAAGACAGGGTCAAGAGACCCAGTACTTC

J: TRBJ2-2
D: -
size: -
V: TRBV30
CDR3: CAWSWVGATGELFF
DNA: TGTGCCTGGAGCTGGGTTGGGGCCACCGGGGAGCTGTTTTTT

J: TRBJ1-5
D: TRBD1
size: few
V: TRBV6-6
CDR3: CASSYAGGEAQHF
DNA: TGTGCCAGCAGTTACGCAGGGGGGGAGGCCCAGCATTTT

J: TRBJ1-5
D: -
size: -
V: TRBV30
CDR3: CAWADVSNQPQHF
DNA: TGTGCCTGGGCGGACGTGAGCAATCAGCCCCAGCATTTT

J: TRBJ2-4
D: -
size: once
V: TRBV7-2
CDR3: CASTQNSNIQYF
DNA: TGTGCCAGCACCCAGAACTCAAACATTCAGTACTTC

J: TRBJ2-7
D: -
size: -
V: TRBV4-2
CDR3: CASSQGGVGYEQYF
DNA: TGTGCCAGCAGCCAAGGGGGGGTAGGTTACGAGCAGTACTTC

J: TRBJ2-5
D: TRBD2
size: once
V: TRBV19
CDR3: CASSVLAGGQETQYF
DNA: TGTGCCAGTAGTGTACTAGCGGGGGGTCAAGAGACCCAGTACTTC

J: TRBJ2-7
D: -
size: -
V: TRBV15
CDR3: CATSRVQVYEQYF
DNA: TGTGCCACCAGCAGGGTTCAGGTTTACGAGCAGTACTTC

J: TRBJ2-7
D: -
size: -
V: TRBV19
CDR3: CASSIQGTYPYEQYF
DNA: TGTGCCAGTAGTATCCAGGGGACATACCCCTACGAGCAGTACTTC

J: TRBJ2-1
D: -
size: -
V: TRBV7-9
CDR3: CASSLLESNEQFF
DNA: TGTGCCAGCAGCTTACTAGAGAGCAATGAGCAGTTCTTC

J: TRBJ1-5
D: -
size: once
V: TRBV3-1/TRBV3-2
CDR3: CASSQATDQPQHF
DNA: TGTGCCAGCAGCCAAGCGACAGATCAGCCCCAGCATTTT

J: TRBJ2-1
D: -
size: -
V: TRBV6-5
CDR3: CASSPRRRASSEFF
DNA: TGTGCCAGCAGCCCCCGCCGCCGGGCTAGCTCGGAGTTCTTC

J: TRBJ2-3
D: TRBD1
size: once
V: TRBV13
CDR3: CASSPQGDGTQYF
DNA: TGTGCCAGCAGCCCCCAGGGGGATGGGACGCAGTATTTT

J: TRBJ2-3
D: TRBD2
size: -
V: TRBV19
CDR3: CASSIWAGGAVSTDTQYF
DNA: TGTGCCAGTAGTATCTGGGCGGGGGGGGCCGTAAGCACAGATACGCAGTATTTT

J: TRBJ2-2
D: -
size: -
V: TRBV7-7
CDR3: CASGGRGSVNTGELFF
DNA: TGTGCCAGCGGGGGGAGAGGGAGTGTAAACACCGGGGAGCTGTTTTTT

J: TRBJ2-1
D: -
size: -
V: TRBV7-9
CDR3: CASSFVSGDWEFF
DNA: TGTGCCAGCAGCTTTGTATCAGGAGACTGGGAGTTCTTC

J: TRBJ2-6
D: -
size: -
V: TRBV18
CDR3: CASSPPKGSGANVLTF
DNA: TGTGCCAGCTCACCACCGAAAGGGTCTGGGGCCAACGTCCTGACTTTC

J: TRBJ2-2
D: -
size: -
V: TRBV3-1/TRBV3-2
CDR3: CASSRGGESTGELFF
DNA: TGTGCCAGCAGCCGCGGTGGGGAGAGCACCGGGGAGCTGTTTTTT

J: TRBJ2-5
D: -
size: -
V: TRBV29-1
CDR3: CSVAPLEKETQYF
DNA: TGCAGCGTTGCCCCTTTAGAGAAAGAGACCCAGTACTTC

J: TRBJ1-6
D: -
size: -
V: TRBV7-2
CDR3: CASSNPGRVDSSPLHF
DNA: TGTGCCAGCAGCAACCCGGGGAGGGTTGATAGTTCACCCCTCCACTTT

J: TRBJ2-3
D: TRBD2
size: -
V: TRBV19
CDR3: CATLWRGKADTQYF
DNA: TGTGCCACGTTATGGCGGGGGAAGGCAGATACGCAGTATTTT

J: TRBJ2-7
D: TRBD2
size: few
V: TRBV11-2
CDR3: CASNPLAGVFEQYF
DNA: TGTGCCAGCAACCCTTTAGCGGGAGTTTTCGAGCAGTACTTC

J: TRBJ1-6
D: -
size: -
V: TRBV11-2
CDR3: CASSLGGIYNSPLHF
DNA: TGTGCCAGCAGCTTAGGCGGGATCTATAATTCACCCCTCCACTTT

J: TRBJ2-1
D: -
size: -
V: TRBV5-1
CDR3: CASSLSANSYNEQFF
DNA: TGCGCCAGCAGCTTGTCGGCCAACTCCTACAATGAGCAGTTCTTC